A selection of T cell receptor beta chains follows, all from one sample in a study of blood T cell repertoires in COVID-19. The protocol was immunoSEQ multiplex PCR, while the TCRdb copy is restricted to in-frame clones and leaves out a portion. The data contain some 70,000 clones, approximately 80% of them singletons. The specimen sequenced was peripheral blood. Receptor source: a man aged 50 to 59 with COVID-19, enrolled during active disease. CDR3s include the opening cysteine and the closing phenylalanine or tryptophan. The order of the fields is clone size, V gene, D gene, J gene, CDR3 DNA, CDR3 protein. The D gene is left open where the match is weak. Rows give clone size only sometimes, using once, few, many, or a class for an expanded clone.

-	TRBV5-5	-	TRBJ1-1	TGTGCCAGCAGCCGTCTTTTGACTATCGGCGCGGGAGCTTTCTTT	CASSRLLTIGAGAFF
few	TRBV9	TRBD2	TRBJ2-1	TGTGCCAGCAGCGGATTAGCGGGGGGAGAAGACAATGAGCAGTTCTTC	CASSGLAGGEDNEQFF
-	TRBV7-9	-	TRBJ1-5	TGTGCCAGCAGCTTACCTCCCCGCCAGGGGCTGGTCCAGCCCCAGCATTTT	CASSLPPRQGLVQPQHF
-	TRBV10-2	TRBD2	TRBJ2-1	TGCGCCAGCAGAGAGACTAGCGGGGGTCCCTACAATGAGCAGTTCTTC	CASRETSGGPYNEQFF
-	TRBV12-1	-	TRBJ2-1	TGTGCCAGAACTAAAGGAGGTCAGATACACTACAATGAGCAGTTCTTC	CARTKGGQIHYNEQFF
few	TRBV5-1	-	TRBJ1-4	TGCGCCAGCAGCTTGAGGATCGGGGCTAATGAAAAACTGTTTTTT	CASSLRIGANEKLFF
-	TRBV7-9	TRBD2	TRBJ2-7	TGTGCCAGCAGCTGGCTAGCGGGTGAGACCTACGAGCAGTACTTC	CASSWLAGETYEQYF
-	TRBV3-1/TRBV3-2	TRBD1	TRBJ1-2	TGTGCCAGCAGCCTCGACAGACAGGGGGCTGGGTATGGCTACACCTTC	CASSLDRQGAGYGYTF
-	TRBV6-2/TRBV6-3	TRBD1	TRBJ1-2	TGTGCCAGCAGTTACTCAGGACAGGGGAATGGCTACACCTTC	CASSYSGQGNGYTF
-	TRBV3-1/TRBV3-2	-	TRBJ1-2	TGTGCCAGCAGCCTTCTAACAGCTAACTATGGCTACACCTTC	CASSLLTANYGYTF
few	TRBV11-2	-	TRBJ1-1	TGTGCCAGCAGCTTAAGCGGGGTCTGGGAAGTGAACACTGAAGCTTTCTTT	CASSLSGVWEVNTEAFF
-	TRBV5-4	-	TRBJ1-5	TGTGCCAGCAGCACGGACATCGATCAGCCCCAGCATTTT	CASSTDIDQPQHF
-	TRBV7-2	TRBD2	TRBJ2-1	TGTGCCAGCAGCTACCAACTAGCGGGTTCCAATGAGCAGTTCTTC	CASSYQLAGSNEQFF
-	TRBV11-2	TRBD2	TRBJ2-5	TGTGCCAGCAGCCGTGGGACTAGCGTTGGGACCCAGTACTTC	CASSRGTSVGTQYF
-	TRBV29-1	-	TRBJ1-4	TGCAGCTTCGGGGGGTTACAGGGCTCAACTAATGAAAAACTGTTTTTT	CSFGGLQGSTNEKLFF
-	TRBV10-3	-	TRBJ2-1	TGTGCCATCAGTGTTGGGGGCAACTCGGACAATGAGCAGTTCTTC	CAISVGGNSDNEQFF
-	TRBV6-5	-	TRBJ2-3	TGTGCCAGCAGGGAGAGGGGGGGAAGCACAGATACGCAGTATTTT	CASRERGGSTDTQYF
-	TRBV20-1	TRBD2	TRBJ2-7	TGCAGTGCTCTACTAGCGAGGGAGCAGTACTTC	CSALLAREQYF
-	TRBV15	-	TRBJ2-5	TGTGCCACCAGCAGAGTGCCGACTATCGCCGAAGTATTGGAGACCCAGTACTTC	CATSRVPTIAEVLETQYF
-	TRBV25-1	-	TRBJ2-4	TGTGCCAGCAGTACAAAAGGGAGGACCCTAGGCAAAAACATTCAGTACTTC	CASSTKGRTLGKNIQYF
-	TRBV29-1	-	TRBJ1-1	TGCAGCGCCCGGAGAGACGACACTGAAGCTTTCTTT	CSARRDDTEAFF
-	TRBV3-1/TRBV3-2	TRBD2	TRBJ2-3	TGTGCCAGCAGCCAAAGGACTAGCGGGGGGGCCACAGATACGCAGTATTTT	CASSQRTSGGATDTQYF
once	TRBV25-1	-	TRBJ2-5	TGTGCCAGCAGTGAAGGACAGACAAGGGAGACCCAGTACTTC	CASSEGQTRETQYF
-	TRBV2	TRBD2	TRBJ2-5	TGTGCCAGCCTTCGGATTAGCGGGTTCAAAGAGACCCAGTACTTC	CASLRISGFKETQYF
-	TRBV19	-	TRBJ2-2	TGTGCCAGTAGTATCGCGGCTAGCAACGGGGAGCTGTTTTTT	CASSIAASNGELFF
few	TRBV5-1	-	TRBJ2-5	TGCGCCAGCAGCTTGACGGAAGAGACCCAGTACTTC	CASSLTEETQYF
few	TRBV11-2	TRBD1	TRBJ2-7	TGTGCCAGCAGCTTTGGACAGGGACGATCCGAGCAGTACTTC	CASSFGQGRSEQYF
-	TRBV29-1	TRBD1	TRBJ1-1	TGCAGCGTTTGTGAGGACAGGGGAGGTACTGAAGCTTTCTTT	CSVCEDRGGTEAFF
-	TRBV27	-	TRBJ1-6	TGTGCCAGCAGTTTTCGACAGTTTAATTCACCCCTCCACTTT	CASSFRQFNSPLHF
few	TRBV2	-	TRBJ1-1	TGTGCCAGCAGTGAAGAACGGCCGGGGAACACTGAAGCTTTCTTT	CASSEERPGNTEAFF
-	TRBV9	TRBD1	TRBJ2-7	TGTGCCAGCAGCGTTCGACAGGGTTACGAGCAGTACTTC	CASSVRQGYEQYF
-	TRBV4-2	TRBD1	TRBJ1-4	TGTGCCAGCAGCTCGGGACAGGGAGAGGAAAAACTGTTTTTT	CASSSGQGEEKLFF
-	TRBV19	-	TRBJ1-2	TGTGCCAGTATCGGGGTCGACTCGGTACCTTTTTATGGCTACACCTTC	CASIGVDSVPFYGYTF
-	TRBV6-2/TRBV6-3	-	TRBJ2-2	TGTGCCAGCAGTTACTCTGGCGGCTTAATAACCGGGGAGCTGTTTTTT	CASSYSGGLITGELFF
-	TRBV7-7	TRBD1	TRBJ2-7	TGTGCCAGCAGCCCGCGGGGACAGGATTTCGGGGAGCAGTACTTC	CASSPRGQDFGEQYF
-	TRBV6-2/TRBV6-3	-	TRBJ2-2	TGTGCCAGCAGTTCCCTAGGGGAGCTGTTTTTT	CASSSLGELFF
-	TRBV18	-	TRBJ2-7	TGTGCCAGCTCACCACCGGGGGGCGAGCAGTACTTC	CASSPPGGEQYF
-	TRBV6-6	TRBD1	TRBJ1-1	TGTGCCAGCAGTAATGGACAGGGGACTGAAGCTTTCTTT	CASSNGQGTEAFF
-	TRBV7-3	-	TRBJ2-2	TGTGCCAGCAGCGCTCAGGGTCTCACCGGGGAGCTGTTTTTT	CASSAQGLTGELFF
-	TRBV5-4	-	TRBJ1-2	TGTGCCAGCAGCCAGGGCCTGAGAGGTAACTATGGCTACACCTTC	CASSQGLRGNYGYTF
once	TRBV6-6	TRBD1	TRBJ2-7	TGTGCCAGCAAAGACAGGGTTCGTCACGAGCAGTACTTC	CASKDRVRHEQYF
-	TRBV10-1	-	TRBJ2-1	TGCGCCAGCAGTGAGACGACCGGGACACAGTTCTTC	CASSETTGTQFF
-	TRBV4-3	-	TRBJ2-2	TGCGCCAGCAGCCAACTTAGCCCGAACACCGGGGAGCTGTTTTTT	CASSQLSPNTGELFF
-	TRBV4-1	TRBD2	TRBJ2-4	TGCGCCAGCAGCTCGGGACTAGCGGGGGGGCGAGCCAAAAACATTCAGTACTTC	CASSSGLAGGRAKNIQYF
few	TRBV20-1	-	TRBJ1-3	TGCAGTGCTAGTTCCACAGGGACTGGAAACACCATATATTTT	CSASSTGTGNTIYF
-	TRBV30	-	TRBJ2-7	TGTGCCTGGAGTGTGTCTCTCCGCTACGAGCAGTACTTC	CAWSVSLRYEQYF
-	TRBV4-3	-	TRBJ2-1	TGCGCCAGCAGCCAAAACCGGGGTGAGCAGTTCTTC	CASSQNRGEQFF
-	TRBV30	-	TRBJ1-5	TGTGCCTGGAGTGTCAACAATCAGCCCCAGCATTTT	CAWSVNNQPQHF
-	TRBV7-6	-	TRBJ1-2	TGTGCCAGCAGCTTAGCTTTCGACAGCTCTGGCTACACCTTC	CASSLAFDSSGYTF
-	TRBV5-4	TRBD1	TRBJ1-1	TGTGCCAGCAGCATGGGACAGGGGGCGTCTACTGAAGCTTTCTTT	CASSMGQGASTEAFF
-	TRBV10-3	-	TRBJ2-3	TGTGCCATCAGCCCGACAGACCCAGGAACAGATACGCAGTATTTT	CAISPTDPGTDTQYF
-	TRBV6-6	TRBD1	TRBJ1-4	TGTGCCAGCAGAAAGGGGACAGGGAATGAAAAACTGTTTTTT	CASRKGTGNEKLFF
-	TRBV15	-	TRBJ1-1	TGTGCCACCAGCAGAGATCTGGGGCGGAACACTGAAGCTTTCTTT	CATSRDLGRNTEAFF
-	TRBV6-2/TRBV6-3	TRBD1	TRBJ1-5	TGTGCCAGCAGTTATTCAAGGGGGCTCGGCAATCAGCCCCAGCATTTT	CASSYSRGLGNQPQHF